This TCR beta chain was sequenced in a study of blood T cell repertoires in COVID-19. Study in general: Samples of COVID-19 (acute and convalescent) were obtained from the United States, Italy and Spain. Nucleic acid was either cDNA or gDNA, and it came from T cells, B-cell-depleted T cells, or PBMCs.

In the study's own analysis: It was from reference gene primer amplification that nucleated cell counts were estimated. The method was immunoSEQ multiplex PCR; TCRdb's version includes in-frame clones alone and lacks a portion of them. The DNA gave D and trimming, while V, J and clone size come from that table. The sample records 100,000 to 150,000 clones, 80% to 90% being singletons. Germline loops: CDR1 MDHEN, CDR2 SYDVKM. This CDR3 is 14 amino acids long. The junction had 6 bases not matched to a gene; V was cut back by 5 bases and J by 5 bases. The sequence came from a man aged 65 to 85 who had recovered from COVID-19. The gene calls are TRBV28 and TRBJ1-2; 9 bases align to TRBD1. The sequenced sample was peripheral blood. The CDR3 coding sequence is TGTGCCAGCAGTCTACAGGGGGCGCGGTATGGCTACACCTTC. Translation gives CASSLQGARYGYTF.